One TCR beta chain is described in this entry. Its antigen is undetermined. The entry originates in a study of graft-versus-host responses after intestinal transplantation. For the study at large: The whole recipient group had anti-thymocyte globulin induction followed by tacrolimus and steroids for around 3 years. Regarding the study as a whole: Peak GvH clone levels in circulation were associated with early post-transplant HvG declines. Clonal ratios of graft-versus-host to host-versus-graft in allografts were high for patients exhibiting graft-donor T cell macrochimerism.

Only in-frame clones appear in the TCRdb table, and some are missing; sequencing was by immunoSEQ multiplex PCR. This table holds under 130,000 clones, approximately 93% found once. Per the germline V gene, CDR1 is SGHRS and CDR2 is YFSETQ. J gave up 5 bases and V 2 bases, and 1 base lay outside the gene matches. The CDR3 is 15 residues long. This chain links TRBV5-1 with TRBJ2-2; 12 bases agree with TRBD2. The sample was unstimulated CD8+ T cells sorted from spleen or lymph node cells, taken before intestinal transplant. The receptor was isolated from a human donor who received an intestinal transplant. The CDR3 reads CASSFTSGGTGELFF. CDR3 nucleotide sequence: TGCGCCAGCAGCTTCACTAGCGGGGGGACCGGGGAGCTGTTTTTT.